The 28 T cell receptor beta chains presented below share a single source sample, sequenced in a study of T cells in Graves' hyperthyroidism and ophthalmopathy. Amplified regions were TCR beta CDR3 sequences from RNA transcripts. With the HTBI primer set, the TCR CDR3 went through a first round of RT-PCR. TCRdb used MiXCR to reprocess the multiplex PCR reads, holding one entry per CDR3 protein. The sample shows 550,000 to 700,000 distinct CDR3 sequences, about 45% of them seen only once. Source material: peripheral blood or thyroid tissue (not recorded which). Source of these receptors: an adult woman with Graves' disease, either hyperthyroidism or ophthalmopathy (not recorded which).

This chain uses TRBV20-1 with TRBJ1-4; D ambiguous. The CDR3 runs to 14 residues. Germline V gene sequence: CDR1 DFQATT, CDR2 SNEGSKA (reference sequence). Deletions cut 3 bases from V and 8 bases from J, with 16 bases between. The CDR3 DNA follows: TGCAGTGCTAGTAGCGAGCAGTCAGGAGAAAAACTGTTTTTT. Its protein is CSASSEQSGEKLFF.

The chain is built from TRBV7-2 and TRBJ1-5; perhaps TRBD1 as D (5 bases). The V end lost 7 bases, the J end lost 4 bases, and 14 bases lay between the germline ends. Germline-derived CDR1 and CDR2 are SGHTA and FQGNSA. The CDR3 covers 14 residues. The CDR3 nucleotides read TGTGCCAGCACCAACCACGGGGGAAATCAGCCCCAGCATTTT. It translates to CASTNHGGNQPQHF.

J is TRBJ1-6 and V is TRBV10-3; D gene ambiguous. V lost 2 bases to trimming and J lost 5 bases, with 4 bases between them. This CDR3 spans 13 amino acids. CDR1 ENHRY and CDR2 SYGVKD come from the germline V gene. CDR3: CAISETNNSPLHF. The CDR3 nucleotides read TGTGCCATCAGTGAGACGAATAATTCACCCCTCCACTTT.

This clonotype was found a few times. The V and J genes are TRBV7-2 and TRBJ1-2, with 10 bases fitting TRBD1. The V gene end was trimmed by 5 bases and the J gene end by 9 bases; junction bases not matched to a gene: 6. Germline CDR1 is SGHTA and CDR2 is FQGNSA. The CDR3 sequence is 13 residues long. Written as DNA, the CDR3 is TGTGCCAGCAGCCCCGGGACAGGGGCACGCTACACCTTC. It encodes CASSPGTGARYTF.

The chain has TRBV11-2 and TRBJ2-2; perhaps TRBD1 as D (5 bases). The CDR3 length is 15 residues. Trimming pared 7 bases from V and 5 bases from J, leaving 17 bases between. CDR1 is SGHAT and CDR2 is FQNNGV in the germline V gene. The CDR3 DNA is TGTGCCAGCACCCCTCAGGACACTCAGACCGGGGAGCTGTTTTTT. It specifies CASTPQDTQTGELFF. The full variable domain, completed using reference TRBV11-2 and TRBJ2-2, is EAGVAQSPRYKIIEKRQSVAFWCNPISGHATLYWYQQILGQGPKLLIQFQNNGVVDDSQLPKDRFSAERLKGVDSTLKIQPAKLEDSAVYLCASTPQDTQTGELFFGEGSRLTVL.

This clonotype was recorded at least ten times. The J gene is TRBJ1-6, the V gene TRBV7-2; 9 bases agree with TRBD1. From germline, CDR1 is SGHTA and CDR2 FQGNSA. V was clipped by 4 bases and J by 3 bases; unmatched bases: 4. The CDR3 contains 16 residues. CDR3 region: CASSSGTGFYNSPLHF. Written as DNA, the CDR3 is TGTGCCAGCAGCTCCGGGACAGGGTTCTATAATTCACCCCTCCACTTT.

The sample holds many counts of this clonotype. The chain uses TRBV29-1 and TRBJ2-2, with D perhaps being TRBD1 or TRBD2 (5 bases each). Per germline, CDR1 SQVTM and CDR2 ANQGSEA. The V and J ends lost 4 bases and 7 bases respectively, with 16 bases between them. The CDR3 loop spans 14 amino acids. CDR3 coding DNA: TGCAGCGTTGTGTTTTCAGGGACGATCGGGGAGCTGTTTTTT. This sequence encodes CSVVFSGTIGELFF.

This clonotype was recorded at least ten times. The chain couples TRBV25-1 to TRBJ1-2; weak D call: TRBD1 (6 bases). The CDR3 loop spans 14 amino acids. The V gene lost 5 bases and the J gene lost 5 bases, with 15 bases spanning the gap. Germline V gives CDR1 MGHDK, CDR2 SYGVNS. The CDR3 reads CASSPPTGPYGYTF. CDR3 coding DNA: TGTGCCAGCAGTCCCCCGACAGGTCCTTATGGCTACACCTTC.

The rearrangement links TRBV2 to TRBJ1-5; 10 bases are a match to TRBD1. CDR1 and CDR2 (germline): SNHLY, FYNNEI. The CDR3 length is 16 residues. V lost 5 bases, J lost 0 bases, and 4 bases stayed unmatched. In DNA form, the CDR3 reads TGTGCCAGCAGTAGGGACAGGGGATATAGCAATCAGCCCCAGCATTTT. As protein: CASSRDRGYSNQPQHF.

The CDR3: CASSLGTGRQPQYF. CDR3 in DNA: TGTGCCAGCAGTTTGGGGACAGGGCGTCAGCCCCAGTACTTC. The chain uses TRBV12-3 or TRBV12-4 and TRBJ2-5, with 9 positions matching TRBD1. Unmatched junction bases numbered 8, after V lost 3 bases and J lost 9 bases. There are 14 residues in the CDR3.

This clonotype has a single count. This chain links TRBV12-3 or TRBV12-4 with TRBJ2-5; D could derive from TRBD1 or TRBD2 (5 bases each). V was clipped by 6 bases and J by 3 bases, with 11 bases between them. The CDR3 is 13 residues long. The CDR3, as DNA: TGTGCCAGCAGCTCAGGGACCAAAGAGACCCAGTACTTC. Amino acids: CASSSGTKETQYF.

This clonotype was counted ten times or more. V is TRBV11-2 and J is TRBJ1-1; D is undetermined. The CDR3 totals 14 residues. Per the germline V gene, CDR1 is SGHAT and CDR2 is FQNNGV. V was pared by 0 bases and J by 5 bases, with 10 bases between. The CDR3, as DNA: TGTGCCAGCAGCTTAGATGGAGGGAAGACTGAAGCTTTCTTT. This gives the protein CASSLDGGKTEAFF.

The CDR3 is CASSPPGGLLRGNQPQHF. The CDR3 DNA reads TGTGCCAGCAGCCCCCCAGGGGGTTTACTCCGCGGAAATCAGCCCCAGCATTTT. This chain links TRBV7-3 with TRBJ1-5; 7 nucleotides line up with TRBD1. V shed 5 bases, J shed 4 bases, and the junction held 17 bases outside the gene matches. Looked up from germline, CDR1 is SGHTA and CDR2 is FQGTGA. This CDR3 has 18 amino acids.

This clonotype has more than one count but fewer than ten. The chain joins TRBV30 to TRBJ1-6; D is unclear. Trimming left V 2 bases short and J 5 bases short, with 10 bases between. This CDR3 has 14 amino acids. Germline V gene lookup returns CDR1 GTSNPN and CDR2 SVGIG (reference sequence). CDR3 amino acids: CAWSRHFDNSPLHF. The CDR3 coding sequence is TGTGCCTGGAGTAGACACTTCGATAATTCACCCCTCCACTTT. The whole variable domain, filled in from reference TRBV30 and TRBJ1-6, reads SQTIHQWPATLVQPVGSPLSLECTVEGTSNPNLYWYRQAAGRGLQLLFYSVGIGQISSEVPQNLSASRPQDRQFILSSKKLLLSDSGFYLCAWSRHFDNSPLHFGNGTRLTVT.

This clonotype was found a few times. The V and J genes are TRBV29-1 and TRBJ1-2; TRBD1 might be the D (5 bases). The V gene lost 8 bases and the J gene lost 5 bases, with 12 bases spanning the gap. This CDR3 contains 11 residues. CDR1 and CDR2 (germline): SQVTM, ANQGSEA. CDR3 nucleotides: TGCAGCAGCGTAGACAGATATGGCTACACCTTC. Translating it yields CSSVDRYGYTF.

Many counts were recorded for this clonotype. The chain couples TRBV6-5 to TRBJ2-2, with 7 bases lining up with TRBD2. Germline V gives CDR1 MNHEY, CDR2 SVGAGI. The CDR3 sequence is 14 residues long. J lost 7 bases, V lost 8 bases, and 10 bases had no gene match. For the CDR3, the DNA is TGTGCCAGCGGGGACGGGGAGCGGGGCGGGGAGCTGTTTTTT. Its protein product is CASGDGERGGELFF.

In its sample, this clonotype was seen many times. This chain links TRBV6-1 with TRBJ2-2; D is perhaps TRBD2 (5 bases). V lost 4 bases and J lost 4, with 10 bases in between. Germline V CDR1 and CDR2: MNHNS, SASEGT. This CDR3 comprises 14 residues. The DNA of the CDR3 is TGTGCCAGCAGTGTTGAGGGTAGCACCGGGGAGCTGTTTTTT. Translation: CASSVEGSTGELFF.

This chain connects TRBV12-3 or TRBV12-4 to TRBJ1-2; TRBD1 aligns across 11 bases. The CDR3 extends over 16 amino acids. After removal of 6 bases from V and 4 bases from J, the junction contained 10 bases not matched to a gene. The CDR3 bases are TGTGCCAGCAGACGACCGGGACAGGGGGTTGGCTATGGCTACACCTTC. The encoded protein is CASRRPGQGVGYGYTF.

This clonotype showed up many times. This chain connects TRBV5-5 to TRBJ2-7; D not resolved. This CDR3 region has 13 residues. V gave up 0 bases and J gave up 2 bases, with 6 bases separating them. Germline CDR1 reads SGHKS; CDR2 reads YYEKEE (reference sequence). As DNA, the CDR3 is TGTGCCAGCAGCTTGGCGGTTACCTACGAGCAGTACTTC. It encodes CASSLAVTYEQYF.

The chain links TRBV25-1 to TRBJ1-3; no clear D gene. CDR3 length equals 14 residues. The germline V gene has CDR1 MGHDK and CDR2 SYGVNS. With 3 bases removed from V and 4 bases from J, the gap between germline ends came to 10 bases. The CDR3 reads CASSDAGVGNTIYF. Written as DNA, the CDR3 is TGTGCCAGCAGTGATGCTGGGGTCGGAAACACCATATATTTT.

The V call is TRBV20-1, the J call TRBJ1-1, with no clear D. Looked up from germline, CDR1 is DFQATT and CDR2 is SNEGSKA (reference sequence). The germline V and J ends were trimmed by 2 bases and 2 bases, with 12 bases remaining between them. The CDR3 consists of 14 residues. CDR3 region: CSARLSPGNTEAFF. The CDR3 DNA is TGCAGTGCTAGACTAAGTCCAGGTAACACTGAAGCTTTCTTT.

The chain combines TRBV5-1 with TRBJ2-7; D unclear. Trimming shortened V by 4 bases and J by 5 bases, and 16 bases separated the two germline ends. The V gene's germline CDR1 is SGHRS and CDR2 YFSETQ. The CDR3 consists of 14 residues. DNA of the CDR3: TGCGCCAGCAGCCCGGATGGGTGGTCGGACGAGCAGTACTTC. It is translated as CASSPDGWSDEQYF.

The chain has TRBV15 and TRBJ2-7, with no clear D. Trimming pared 1 base from V and 3 bases from J, leaving 7 bases between. The CDR3 loop spans 13 amino acids. Germline V gene data show CDR1 as LNHNV and CDR2 as YYDKDF (reference sequence). CDR3 loop: CATSRGALYEQYF. The CDR3, as DNA: TGTGCCACCAGCAGAGGAGCTCTCTACGAGCAGTACTTC.

This clonotype occurred once. The V call is TRBV15, the J call TRBJ1-1; 7 bases align to TRBD1. Germline V gene sequence: CDR1 LNHNV, CDR2 YYDKDF (reference sequence). The CDR3 consists of 14 residues. The junction had 13 bases not matched to a gene; V was cut back by 8 bases and J by 7 bases. The CDR3 DNA sequence: TGTGCCACCGGAGGAGGGGGCCTTTCAATTGAAGCTTTCTTT. This sequence encodes CATGGGGLSIEAFF.

This clonotype was seen many times. The rearrangement joins TRBV25-1 to TRBJ2-6, with unresolved D. Germline V lookup: CDR1 MGHDK, CDR2 SYGVNS. V gave up 4 bases and J gave up 1 base, with 8 bases separating them. This CDR3 region has 15 residues. The CDR3 here is CASSGWSSGANVLTF. Here the CDR3 DNA reads TGTGCCAGCAGTGGGTGGAGTTCTGGGGCCAACGTCCTGACTTTC.

This clonotype showed up just a few times. The V gene is TRBV30, the J gene TRBJ1-1, with unresolved D. The CDR3 is made up of 13 amino acids. Germline CDR1 reads GTSNPN; CDR2 reads SVGIG (reference sequence). V was trimmed by 3 bases and J by 3 bases, leaving 11 bases between them. Here the CDR3 DNA reads TGTGCCTGGAGAGTTGGAATGGACACTGAAGCTTTCTTT. It encodes CAWRVGMDTEAFF.

The table lists this clonotype with a count of one. The chain links TRBV9 to TRBJ1-6; tentatively, D is TRBD1 (5 bases). The V gene lost 0 bases and the J gene lost 7 bases, with 11 bases spanning the gap. The CDR3 totals 15 residues. Germline assignment: CDR1 SGDLS and CDR2 YYNGEE. As DNA, the CDR3 is TGTGCCAGCAGCGTAGCTGAGGGGACGAATTCACCCCTCCACTTT. It specifies CASSVAEGTNSPLHF.

This clonotype was seen ten or more times. This chain links TRBV5-6 with TRBJ2-7, with 7 bases aligning to TRBD1. CDR1 and CDR2 from the germline V gene are SGHDT and YYEEEE. V was pared by 4 bases and J by 5 bases, with 6 bases of the junction left unmatched. The CDR3 consists of 13 residues. This chain's CDR3 is CASSTGTENEQYF. The CDR3 nucleotides are TGTGCCAGCAGCACCGGGACAGAAAACGAGCAGTACTTC.